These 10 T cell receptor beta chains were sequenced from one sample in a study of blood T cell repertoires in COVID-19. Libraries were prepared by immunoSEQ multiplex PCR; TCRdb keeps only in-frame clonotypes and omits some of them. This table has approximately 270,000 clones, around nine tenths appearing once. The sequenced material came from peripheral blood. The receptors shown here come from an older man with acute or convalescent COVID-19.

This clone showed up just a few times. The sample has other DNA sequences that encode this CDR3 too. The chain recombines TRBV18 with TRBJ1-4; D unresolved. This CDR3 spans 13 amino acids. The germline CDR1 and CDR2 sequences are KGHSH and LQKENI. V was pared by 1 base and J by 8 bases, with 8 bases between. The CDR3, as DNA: TGTGCCAGCTCACCACGAGGGCGAGAAAAACTGTTTTTT. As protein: CASSPRGREKLFF.

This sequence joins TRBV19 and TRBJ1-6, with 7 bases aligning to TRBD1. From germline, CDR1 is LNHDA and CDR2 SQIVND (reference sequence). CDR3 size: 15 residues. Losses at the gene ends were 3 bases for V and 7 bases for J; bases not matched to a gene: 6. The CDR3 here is CASSISGQVNSPLHF. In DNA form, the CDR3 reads TGTGCCAGTAGTATTTCCGGACAGGTGAATTCACCCCTCCACTTT.

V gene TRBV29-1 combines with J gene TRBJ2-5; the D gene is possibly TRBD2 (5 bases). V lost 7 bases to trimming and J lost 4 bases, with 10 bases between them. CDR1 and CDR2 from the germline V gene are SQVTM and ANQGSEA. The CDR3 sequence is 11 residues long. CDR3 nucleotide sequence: TGCAGCGCTCACCGGGGAGAGACCCAGTACTTC. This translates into CSAHRGETQYF.

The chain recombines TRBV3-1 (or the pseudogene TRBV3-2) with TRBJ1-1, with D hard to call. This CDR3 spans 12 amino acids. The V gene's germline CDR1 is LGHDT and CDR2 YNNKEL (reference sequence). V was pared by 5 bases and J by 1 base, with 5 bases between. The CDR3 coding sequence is TGTGCCAGCAGCTTCCAGAACACTGAAGCTTTCTTT. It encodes CASSFQNTEAFF.

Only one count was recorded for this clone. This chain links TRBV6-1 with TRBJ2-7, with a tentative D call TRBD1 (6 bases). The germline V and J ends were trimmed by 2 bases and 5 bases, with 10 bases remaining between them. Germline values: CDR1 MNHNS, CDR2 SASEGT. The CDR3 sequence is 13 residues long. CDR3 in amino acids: CASSEMGTNEQYF. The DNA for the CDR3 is TGTGCCAGCAGTGAAATGGGGACAAACGAGCAGTACTTC.

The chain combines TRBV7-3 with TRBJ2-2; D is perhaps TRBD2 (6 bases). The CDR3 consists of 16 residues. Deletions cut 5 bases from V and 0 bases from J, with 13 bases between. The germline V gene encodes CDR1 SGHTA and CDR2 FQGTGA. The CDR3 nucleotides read TGTGCCAGCAGCCTGTTGGGAGGCACGAACACCGGGGAGCTGTTTTTT. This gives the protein CASSLLGGTNTGELFF.

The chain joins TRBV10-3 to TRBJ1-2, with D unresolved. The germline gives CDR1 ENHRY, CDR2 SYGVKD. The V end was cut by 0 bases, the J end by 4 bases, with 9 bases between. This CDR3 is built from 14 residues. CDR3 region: CAISESREVYGYTF. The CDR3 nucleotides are TGTGCCATCAGTGAGTCGAGGGAGGTCTATGGCTACACCTTC.

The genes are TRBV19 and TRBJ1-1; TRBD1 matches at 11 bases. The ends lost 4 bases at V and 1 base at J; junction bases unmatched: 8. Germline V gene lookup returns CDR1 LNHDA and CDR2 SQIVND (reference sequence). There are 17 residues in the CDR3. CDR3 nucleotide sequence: TGTGCCAGTAGTAATTCGGACAGGGGGCTAAGGAACACTGAAGCTTTCTTT. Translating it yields CASSNSDRGLRNTEAFF.

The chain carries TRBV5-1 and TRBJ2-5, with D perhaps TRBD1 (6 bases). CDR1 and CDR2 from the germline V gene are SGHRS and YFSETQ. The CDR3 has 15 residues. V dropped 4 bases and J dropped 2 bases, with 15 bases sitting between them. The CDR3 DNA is TGCGCCAGCAGCGCCAGGACAGTTCCTCAAGAGACCCAGTACTTC. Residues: CASSARTVPQETQYF.

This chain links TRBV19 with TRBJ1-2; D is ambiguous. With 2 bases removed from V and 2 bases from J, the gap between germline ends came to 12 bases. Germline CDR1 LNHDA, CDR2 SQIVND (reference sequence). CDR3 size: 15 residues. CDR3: CASSIPGAGNYGYTF. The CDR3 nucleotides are TGTGCCAGTAGTATACCGGGTGCGGGCAACTATGGCTACACCTTC.